The present entry profiles one T cell receptor beta chain with its context. This sample was taken from a study of blood T cell repertoires in COVID-19. Trimming took 8 bases from V and 2 from J, leaving 13 bases between them. Germline V gene data show CDR1 as MNHNS and CDR2 as SASEGT. The CDR3 loop spans 14 amino acids. Clones were read by immunoSEQ multiplex PCR, and TCRdb kept only the in-frame ones, dropping some. Here the sample spans 45,000 to 70,000 clones, roughly nine tenths being singletons. The V call is TRBV6-1, the J call TRBJ1-5; perhaps TRBD1 as D (6 bases). This TCR came from a woman in her sixties or seventies with active or convalescent COVID-19. Specimen: peripheral blood. CDR3 residues: CASFDRKGNQPQHF. CDR3 nucleotides: TGTGCCAGCTTTGACAGGAAGGGCAATCAGCCCCAGCATTTT.